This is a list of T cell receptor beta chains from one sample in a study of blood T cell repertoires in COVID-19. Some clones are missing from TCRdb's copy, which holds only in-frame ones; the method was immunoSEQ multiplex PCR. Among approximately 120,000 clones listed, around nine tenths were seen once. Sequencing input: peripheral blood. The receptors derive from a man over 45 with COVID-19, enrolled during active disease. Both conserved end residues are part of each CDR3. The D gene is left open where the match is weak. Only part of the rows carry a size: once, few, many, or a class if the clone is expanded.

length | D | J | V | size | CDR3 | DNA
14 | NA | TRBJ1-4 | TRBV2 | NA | CASSRPGQDEKLFF | TGTGCCAGCAGTCGACCGGGACAAGATGAAAAACTGTTTTTT
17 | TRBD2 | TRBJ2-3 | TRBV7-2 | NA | CASSLCGTSDCLDTQYF | TGTGCCAGCAGCTTATGTGGGACTAGTGATTGTTTGGATACGCAGTATTTT
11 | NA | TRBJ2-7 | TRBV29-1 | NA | CSARQGYEQYF | TGCAGCGCTCGTCAGGGCTACGAGCAGTACTTC
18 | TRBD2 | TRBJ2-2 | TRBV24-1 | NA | CATSDRSGRAPHTGELFF | TGTGCCACCAGTGACCGTAGCGGGAGGGCCCCCCACACCGGGGAGCTGTTTTTT
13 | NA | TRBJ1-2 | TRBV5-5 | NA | CASSPTGLYGYTF | TGTGCCAGCAGCCCGACAGGACTCTATGGCTACACCTTC
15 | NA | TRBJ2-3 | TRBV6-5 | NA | CASSQIAASTDTQYF | TGTGCCAGCAGCCAGATAGCGGCTAGCACAGATACGCAGTATTTT
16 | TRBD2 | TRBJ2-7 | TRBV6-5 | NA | CASSYGSGGGPYEQYF | TGTGCCAGCAGTTACGGGTCCGGCGGGGGACCCTACGAGCAGTACTTC
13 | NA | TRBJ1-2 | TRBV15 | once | CATSKALNYGYTF | TGTGCCACCAGCAAAGCACTTAACTATGGCTACACCTTC
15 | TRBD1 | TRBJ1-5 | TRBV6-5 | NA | CATFRTGGWDQPQHF | TGTGCCACCTTCCGGACAGGGGGCTGGGATCAGCCCCAGCATTTT
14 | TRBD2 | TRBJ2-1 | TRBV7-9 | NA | CASSLGPSGDEQFF | TGTGCCAGCAGCTTAGGTCCTAGCGGCGATGAGCAGTTCTTC
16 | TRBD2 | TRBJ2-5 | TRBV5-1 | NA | CASSLATAGGGETQYF | TGCGCCAGCAGCTTGGCCACAGCGGGAGGGGGGGAGACCCAGTACTTC
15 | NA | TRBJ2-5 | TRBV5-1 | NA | CASSLGLPNQETQYF | TGCGCCAGCAGCCTTGGACTCCCCAATCAAGAGACCCAGTACTTC
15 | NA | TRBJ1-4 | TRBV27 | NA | CASSDYGEGNEKLFF | TGTGCCAGCAGTGACTATGGGGAGGGGAATGAAAAACTGTTTTTT
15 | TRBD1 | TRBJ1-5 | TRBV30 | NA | CAWRGQGVSNQPQHF | TGTGCCTGGAGAGGACAGGGGGTGAGCAATCAGCCCCAGCATTTT
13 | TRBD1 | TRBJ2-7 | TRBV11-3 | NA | CASSSGQSNEQYF | TGTGCCAGCAGCTCGGGACAGAGCAACGAGCAGTACTTC
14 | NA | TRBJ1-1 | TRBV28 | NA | CASSLLGGDTEAFF | TGTGCCAGCAGTTTGCTGGGGGGGGATACTGAAGCTTTCTTT
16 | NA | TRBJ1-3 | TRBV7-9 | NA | CASSPGGGTIGNTIYF | TGTGCCAGCTCCCCTGGGGGAGGTACTATCGGAAACACCATATATTTT
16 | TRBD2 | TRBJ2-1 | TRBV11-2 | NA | CASSLGVGGLSNEQFF | TGTGCCAGCAGCTTAGGAGTGGGAGGGCTTTCAAATGAGCAGTTCTTC
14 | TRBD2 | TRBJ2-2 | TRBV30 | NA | CAWRTSGNTGELFF | TGTGCCTGGAGGACTAGCGGGAATACCGGGGAGCTGTTTTTT
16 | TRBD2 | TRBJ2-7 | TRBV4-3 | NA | CASSQDPTSLYYEQYF | TGCGCCAGCAGCCAAGATCCGACTAGCCTTTACTACGAGCAGTACTTC
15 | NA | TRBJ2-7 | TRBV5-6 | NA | CASSLFHGSYYEQYF | TGTGCCAGCAGCTTGTTCCACGGGAGTTATTACGAGCAGTACTTC
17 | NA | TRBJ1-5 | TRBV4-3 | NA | CASSQRAGVGSNQPQHF | TGCGCCAGCAGCCAACGGGCAGGGGTTGGCAGCAATCAGCCCCAGCATTTT
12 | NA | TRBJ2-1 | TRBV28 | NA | CASNGVGNEQFF | TGTGCCAGCAACGGGGTTGGCAATGAGCAGTTCTTC
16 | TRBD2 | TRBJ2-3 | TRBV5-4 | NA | CASGEGVAGRTDTQYF | TGTGCCAGCGGCGAGGGGGTAGCGGGACGCACAGATACGCAGTATTTT
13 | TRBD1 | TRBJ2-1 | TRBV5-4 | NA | CASGRGIYDEQFF | TGTGCCAGCGGCAGGGGGATTTACGATGAGCAGTTCTTC
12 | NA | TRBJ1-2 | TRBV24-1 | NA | CATSNPVLGYTF | TGTGCCACCAGCAACCCGGTGCTTGGCTACACCTTC
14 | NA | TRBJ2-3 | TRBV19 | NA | CASSTQPQGDTQYF | TGTGCCAGTAGTACCCAACCACAGGGAGATACGCAGTATTTT
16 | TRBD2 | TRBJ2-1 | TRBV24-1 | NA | CATSAQGASGRNEQFF | TGTGCCACCAGTGCCCAGGGGGCTAGCGGGAGAAATGAGCAGTTCTTC
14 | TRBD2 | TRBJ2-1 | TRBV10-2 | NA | CASSKREGNNEQFF | TGCGCCAGCAGTAAGCGGGAGGGGAACAATGAGCAGTTCTTC
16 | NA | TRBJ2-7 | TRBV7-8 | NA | CASSLEGNPSSYEQYF | TGTGCCAGCAGCTTAGAGGGGAACCCGTCCTCCTACGAGCAGTACTTC
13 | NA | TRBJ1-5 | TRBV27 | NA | CASSFASNQPQHF | TGTGCCAGCAGTTTTGCGAGCAATCAGCCCCAGCATTTT
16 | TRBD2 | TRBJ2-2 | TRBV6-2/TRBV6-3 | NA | CASSLVSGRNTGELFF | TGTGCCAGCAGTCTCGTTAGCGGGAGGAACACCGGGGAGCTGTTTTTT
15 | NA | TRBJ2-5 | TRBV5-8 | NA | CASSSVVAAQETQYF | TGTGCCAGCAGCTCCGTGGTAGCGGCACAAGAGACCCAGTACTTC
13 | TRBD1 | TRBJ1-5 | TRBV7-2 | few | CASSKGQNQPQHF | TGTGCCAGCAGCAAGGGACAGAATCAGCCCCAGCATTTT
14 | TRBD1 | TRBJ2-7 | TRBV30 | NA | CAWGRTGGSYEQYF | TGTGCCTGGGGGCGGACAGGGGGCTCCTACGAGCAGTACTTC
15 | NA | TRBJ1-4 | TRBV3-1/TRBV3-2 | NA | CASSQWGQFNEKLFF | TGTGCCAGCAGCCAATGGGGGCAGTTTAATGAAAAACTGTTTTTT
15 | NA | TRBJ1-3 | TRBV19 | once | CASSNSGDSGNTIYF | TGTGCCAGTAGTAATTCAGGGGACTCTGGAAACACCATATATTTT
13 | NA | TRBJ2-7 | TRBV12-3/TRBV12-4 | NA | CASNQGQGYEQYF | TGTGCCAGCAACCAAGGGCAGGGCTACGAGCAGTACTTC